The 19 T cell receptor beta chains listed next were all sequenced from one sample in a study of CD8+CD57+ T cells in acquired aplastic anemia. Profiling of TCR beta VDJ combinations and CDR3 sequences used genomic DNA as template. TCRdb reprocessed the reads via MiXCR and lists one record per CDR3 protein. The repertoire consists of approximately 40,000 distinct CDR3 sequences, with roughly two thirds occurring once and the leading ten covering 59%. Sequencing involved patients with CD8+CD57+ cell expansion previously shown by flow cytometry. The sample consisted of sorted CD4+, CD8+, or CD8+CD57+ T cells (not recorded which) from PBMCs. Every receptor here comes from a human donor with aplastic anemia.

The gene calls are TRBV3-1 and TRBJ1-2, with a possible D match to TRBD1 (5 bases). The CDR3 is 13 amino acids. The germline V gene encodes CDR1 LGHDT and CDR2 YNNKEL (reference sequence). V dropped 7 bases and J dropped 4 bases, with 13 bases sitting between them. The CDR3 DNA reads TGTGCCAGCACCCGGGGGGGAATCTATGGCTACACCTTC. Its translation: CASTRGGIYGYTF.

The chain is built from TRBV7-6 and TRBJ1-6; 7 nucleotides line up with TRBD1. The germline V gene has CDR1 SGHVS and CDR2 FNYEAQ. Germline trimming cut 2 bases from V and 6 bases from J; bases unmatched to any gene: 10. This CDR3 is built from 17 residues. The CDR3 region has the DNA TGTGCCAGCAGCTTAAAAGAAAACAGGGGAACTAATTCACCCCTCCACTTT. As protein: CASSLKENRGTNSPLHF.

The chain carries TRBV25-1 and TRBJ2-5; a possible D gene is TRBD1 (5 bases). Near its end, the DNA agrees better with TRBJ2-1, so the J call may be wrong. This CDR3 comprises 14 residues. Germline CDR1 is MGHDK and CDR2 is SYGVNS. CDR3 in DNA: TGTGCCAGCAGTGAATCGTGGACACAACATGAGCAGTTCTTC. It yields the protein CASSESWTQHEQFF.

The gene calls are TRBV7-8 and TRBJ2-7, with TRBD1 matching 9 bases. The CDR3 length is 16 residues. The junction had 7 bases not matched to a gene; V was cut back by 4 bases and J by 0 bases. CDR1 is SGHVS and CDR2 is FQNEAQ in the germline V gene. The DNA of the CDR3 is TGTGCCAGCAGCTCCCCGGGACAGGGTAGCTCCTACGAGCAGTACTTC. Protein sequence: CASSSPGQGSSYEQYF.

V is TRBV7-9 and J is TRBJ2-5, with TRBD2 identical over 7 bases. This CDR3 is 13 amino acids long. V was clipped by 5 bases and J by 5 bases; unmatched bases: 5. Germline V gene sequence: CDR1 SEHNR, CDR2 FQNEAQ (reference sequence). CDR3 DNA: TGTGCCAGCAGCGCCCAGCGGGGTGAGACCCAGTACTTC. Residues: CASSAQRGETQYF.

The table lists this clonotype with many counts. This chain joins TRBV7-9 and TRBJ1-5; D unresolved. Germline-derived CDR1 and CDR2 are SEHNR and FQNEAQ (reference sequence). CDR3 length: 13 residues. Trimming pared 0 bases from V and 3 bases from J, leaving 3 bases between. The CDR3 region is CASSLATNQPQHF. CDR3 DNA sequence: TGTGCCAGCAGCTTAGCGACCAATCAGCCCCAGCATTTT.

The V and J genes are TRBV7-8 and TRBJ1-4; TRBD1 agrees at 7 bases. The CDR3 spans 13 residues. Germline CDR1 is SGHVS and CDR2 is FQNEAQ. V was clipped by 6 bases and J by 8 bases; unmatched bases: 6. CDR3 region: CASRRDRAEKLFF. CDR3 coding DNA: TGTGCCAGCAGGCGCGACAGGGCGGAAAAACTGTTTTTT.

Only one count was recorded for this clonotype. This chain joins TRBV20-1 and TRBJ1-2; D not resolved. Trimming stripped 1 base from V and 2 bases from J, with 14 bases between. CDR1 DFQATT and CDR2 SNEGSKA come from the germline V gene (reference sequence). There are 15 residues in the CDR3. The CDR3 loop reads CSARAQDGWNYGYTF. The CDR3 DNA sequence: TGCAGTGCTAGAGCGCAGGACGGATGGAACTATGGCTACACCTTC.

This clonotype was observed many times. This chain links TRBV7-9 with TRBJ2-1, with D uncertain. V lost 3 bases and J lost 9, with 9 bases in between. The germline V gene has CDR1 SEHNR and CDR2 FQNEAQ (reference sequence). The CDR3 consists of 12 residues. CDR3: CASSFRASEQFF. The DNA for the CDR3 is TGTGCCAGCAGCTTCCGGGCTAGTGAGCAGTTCTTC.

The chain employs TRBV19 and TRBJ2-7; TRBD1 agrees at 10 bases. V was clipped by 7 bases and J by 3 bases; unmatched bases: 6. Per the germline V gene, CDR1 is LNHDA and CDR2 is SQIVND (reference sequence). The CDR3 runs 14 residues. This chain's CDR3 is CASTPGTGVYEQYF. CDR3 bases: TGTGCCAGTACCCCCGGGACAGGGGTCTACGAGCAGTACTTC.

This chain connects TRBV7-2 to TRBJ1-6, with D unclear. CDR3 length equals 13 residues. Germline CDR1 reads SGHTA; CDR2 reads FQGNSA. The V end lost 3 bases, the J end lost 9 bases, and 9 bases lay between the germline ends. The CDR3 nucleotides read TGTGCCAGCAGCTTTGGATATGCTTCACCCCTCCACTTT. Protein sequence: CASSFGYASPLHF.

The CDR3 region has the DNA TGTGCCATCAGTGAGCCTCGAACAGGGGCAGTCGCAGATACGCAGTATTTT. Protein: CAISEPRTGAVADTQYF. This chain connects TRBV10-3 to TRBJ2-3; 7 bases agree with TRBD1. CDR1 and CDR2 (germline): ENHRY, SYGVKD. With V trimmed by 2 bases and J by 4 bases, 12 bases remained unmatched. The length of the CDR3 is 17 residues.

CDR3 region: CSQVGTTPHTQYF. The DNA for the CDR3 is TGCAGCCAAGTTGGGACTACGCCACATACGCAGTATTTT. The chain links TRBV29-1 to TRBJ2-3, with TRBD2 identical over 7 bases. This CDR3 is 13 amino acids long. Germline trimming cut 8 bases from V and 7 bases from J; bases unmatched to any gene: 12. Germline V gene data show CDR1 as SQVTM and CDR2 as ANQGSEA.

This sequence joins TRBV11-2 and TRBJ1-1, with D possibly TRBD1 on 6 matching bases. The germline V gene encodes CDR1 SGHAT and CDR2 FQNNGV. V was clipped by 4 bases and J by 0 bases, with 24 bases between them. The CDR3 extends over 19 amino acids. The CDR3 is CASSSRPRGGFDLNTEAFF. CDR3 DNA: TGTGCCAGCAGCTCCCGCCCTAGGGGGGGCTTCGACTTGAACACTGAAGCTTTCTTT.

The chain joins TRBV10-2 to TRBJ1-6; D gene uncertain. Between the trimmed V and J ends, which lost 6 bases and 5 bases, there was a span of 5 bases. Germline CDR1 WSHSY, CDR2 SAAADI. This CDR3 has 12 residues. Here the CDR3 reads CASRENNSPLHF. The DNA of the CDR3 is TGCGCCAGCAGAGAAAATAATTCACCCCTCCACTTT.

As to this clonotype: A single base separates this from a much larger clone, so it may be a read error. V is TRBV20-1 and J is TRBJ2-4; possibly TRBD2 for D (5 bases). The CDR3 extends over 15 amino acids. Per germline, CDR1 DFQATT and CDR2 SNEGSKA (reference sequence). In DNA form, the CDR3 reads TGCAGTGCTAGTTCCCTAGCTGAAGCCAAAAACATTCATTACTTC. This encodes CSASSLAEAKNIHYF.

J is TRBJ2-4 and V is TRBV2, with unresolved D. The V end lost 8 bases, the J end lost 5 bases, and 16 bases lay between the germline ends. The germline CDR1 and CDR2 sequences are SNHLY and FYNNEI. The CDR3 extends over 14 amino acids. In nucleotides, the CDR3 is TGTGCCAGCGGCTCAGACGTTCGGGAAAACATTCAGTACTTC. Encoded protein: CASGSDVRENIQYF. Using reference TRBV2 and TRBJ2-4 for the parts outside the CDR3, the full variable domain is EPEVTQTPSHQVTQMGQEVILRCVPISNHLYFYWYRQILGQKVEFLVSFYNNEISEKSEIFDDQFSVERPDGSNFTLKIRSTKLEDSAMYFCASGSDVRENIQYFGAGTRLSVL.

Ten or more counts support this clonotype. The gene calls are TRBV5-1 and TRBJ2-3; D might be TRBD1 (8 bases). Germline values: CDR1 SGHRS, CDR2 YFSETQ. V lost 4 bases and J 1 base, leaving 16 bases between the germline ends. This CDR3 has 16 amino acids. CDR3 sequence: CASSAQGGFGTDTQYF. CDR3 nucleotide sequence: TGCGCCAGCAGCGCACAGGGGGGGTTTGGCACAGATACGCAGTATTTT. Filled out from reference TRBV5-1 and TRBJ2-3, the complete variable domain reads KAGVTQTPRYLIKTRGQQVTLSCSPISGHRSVSWYQQTPGQGLQFLFEYFSETQRNKGNFPGRFSGRQFSNSRSEMNVSTLELGDSALYLCASSAQGGFGTDTQYFGPGTRLTVL.

This clonotype was seen only a few times. V gene TRBV7-3 combines with J gene TRBJ1-1; 8 nucleotides match TRBD1. The CDR3 is made up of 15 amino acids. CDR1 and CDR2 (germline): SGHTA, FQGTGA. The V segment lost 5 bases and the J segment 1 base; nucleotides outside the gene matches: 6. Written as DNA, the CDR3 is TGTGCCAGCAGCCCCCGACAGGGGCCGAACACTGAAGCTTTCTTT. Its protein is CASSPRQGPNTEAFF.